Presented here are 8 T cell receptor beta chains from one specimen sequenced in a study of shared clonotypes between healthy human individuals. CD45RO-negative CD8 cells positively selected for CCR7 made up the naive population, which excluded terminally differentiated effector memory CD45RA+ cells. Profiled with immunoSEQ multiplex PCR; TCRdb holds only in-frame clones, not every one. The data hold about 2,200,000 clones, with under 95% observed a single time. Sequencing used naive CD8+ T cells from PBMCs. Receptors originate from a man between 18 and 35 years old in good health. Some clones in this sample may be carry-over from other donors' samples.

This clone appeared once. This sequence joins TRBV7-9 and TRBJ1-3; possible D gene TRBD1, 5 bases. From germline, CDR1 is SEHNR and CDR2 FQNEAQ (reference sequence). The CDR3 runs to 17 residues. The V gene lost 1 base and the J gene lost 2 bases, with 15 bases spanning the gap. The CDR3 spells CASSLVQGIGAGNTIYF. CDR3 DNA: TGTGCCAGCAGCTTAGTTCAGGGTATCGGCGCTGGAAACACCATATATTTT.

The chain carries TRBV19 and TRBJ2-7; no clear D gene. Trimming stripped 0 bases from V and 4 bases from J, with 10 bases between. The germline gives CDR1 LNHDA, CDR2 SQIVND (reference sequence). The CDR3 covers 14 residues. DNA of the CDR3: TGTGCCAGTAGTATAGAGACGGCACCGTACGAGCAGTACTTC. It yields the protein CASSIETAPYEQYF. The variable domain in full, completed from reference TRBV19 and TRBJ2-7, reads DGGITQSPKYLFRKEGQNVTLSCEQNLNHDAMYWYRQDPGQGLRLIYYSQIVNDFQKGDIAEGYSVSREKKESFPLTVTSAQKNPTAFYLCASSIETAPYEQYFGPGTRLTVT.

V usage is TRBV7-3 and J usage is TRBJ1-2; TRBD1 agrees at 9 bases. In germline, CDR1 is SGHTA, CDR2 FQGTGA. The V and J ends lost 5 bases and 1 base, in that order; junction bases with no gene match: 5. This CDR3 contains 15 residues. The CDR3 protein is CASSAWDRVNYGYTF. DNA of the CDR3: TGTGCCAGCAGCGCCTGGGACAGGGTTAACTATGGCTACACCTTC.

This CDR3 is CASSSALFSGTEKLGYTF. CDR3 bases: TGTGCCAGCAGCTCAGCCCTTTTCTCCGGGACAGAGAAGCTTGGCTACACCTTC. The rearrangement uses TRBV7-9 and TRBJ1-2; 7 bases align to TRBD1. Germline CDR1 is SEHNR and CDR2 is FQNEAQ (reference sequence). The CDR3 loop spans 18 amino acids. After removal of 4 bases from V and 7 bases from J, the junction contained 21 bases not matched to a gene.

This chain uses TRBV5-1 with TRBJ2-7, with D unresolved. The CDR3 extends over 15 amino acids. V was trimmed by 0 bases and J by 3 bases, leaving 13 bases between them. Germline CDR1 reads SGHRS; CDR2 reads YFSETQ. CDR3 residues: CASSLAAGYVYEQYF. DNA of the CDR3: TGCGCCAGCAGCTTGGCGGCAGGATACGTCTACGAGCAGTACTTC.

For the CDR3, the DNA is TGTGCCAGCAGCTCAATACGCAGTAGCAATCAGCCCCAGCATTTT. Amino acid sequence: CASSSIRSSNQPQHF. The V gene is TRBV7-9, the J gene TRBJ1-5; D is ambiguous. CDR1 SEHNR and CDR2 FQNEAQ come from the germline V gene (reference sequence). V was clipped by 4 bases and J by 0 bases, with 10 bases between them. This CDR3 has 15 residues.

This chain connects TRBV29-1 to TRBJ2-3; D is possibly TRBD1 (5 bases). Germline CDR1 reads SQVTM; CDR2 reads ANQGSEA. The length of the CDR3 is 15 residues. V was cut by 2 bases and J by 1 base, with 13 bases left in between. For the CDR3, the DNA is TGCAGCGTTGAACCAGGGAACCAGGGCACAGATACGCAGTATTTT. Encoded protein: CSVEPGNQGTDTQYF.

The rearrangement links TRBV27 to TRBJ1-1; 8 bases fit TRBD1. This CDR3 contains 15 residues. J gave up 2 bases and V 2 bases, and 4 bases lay outside the gene matches. Germline-derived CDR1 and CDR2 are MNHEY and SMNVEV (reference sequence). DNA for the CDR3: TGTGCCAGCAGTTTAGTGCAGGGGGCCAACACTGAAGCTTTCTTT. Translated, it gives CASSLVQGANTEAFF.